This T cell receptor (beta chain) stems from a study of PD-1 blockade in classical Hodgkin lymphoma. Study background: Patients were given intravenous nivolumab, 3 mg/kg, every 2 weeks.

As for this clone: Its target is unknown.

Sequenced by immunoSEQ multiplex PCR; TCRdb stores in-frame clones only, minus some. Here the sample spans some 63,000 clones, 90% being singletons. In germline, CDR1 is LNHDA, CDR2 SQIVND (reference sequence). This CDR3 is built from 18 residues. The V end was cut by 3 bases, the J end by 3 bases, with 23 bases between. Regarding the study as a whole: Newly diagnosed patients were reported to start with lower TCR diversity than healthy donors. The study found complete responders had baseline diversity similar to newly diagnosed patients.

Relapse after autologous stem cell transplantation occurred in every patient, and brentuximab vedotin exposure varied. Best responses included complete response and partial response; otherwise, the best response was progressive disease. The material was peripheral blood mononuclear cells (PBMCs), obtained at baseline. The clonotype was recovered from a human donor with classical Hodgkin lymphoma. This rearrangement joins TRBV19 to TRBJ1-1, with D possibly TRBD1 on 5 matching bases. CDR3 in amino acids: CASSIREPGRIRDTEAFF. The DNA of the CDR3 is TGTGCCAGTAGTATTAGGGAACCGGGACGTATCCGCGACACTGAAGCTTTCTTT.